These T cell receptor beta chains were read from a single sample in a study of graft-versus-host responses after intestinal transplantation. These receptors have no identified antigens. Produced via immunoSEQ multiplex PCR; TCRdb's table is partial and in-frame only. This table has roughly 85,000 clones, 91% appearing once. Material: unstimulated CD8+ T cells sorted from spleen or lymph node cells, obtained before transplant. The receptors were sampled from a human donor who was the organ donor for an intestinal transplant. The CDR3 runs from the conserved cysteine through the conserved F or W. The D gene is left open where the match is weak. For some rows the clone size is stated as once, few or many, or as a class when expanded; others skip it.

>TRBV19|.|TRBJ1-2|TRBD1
CASSTAGGANGYTF
TGTGCCAGTAGTACCGCAGGGGGCGCGAATGGCTACACCTTC
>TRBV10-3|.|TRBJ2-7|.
CAISEGDEQYF
TGTGCCATCAGTGAGGGGGACGAGCAGTACTTC
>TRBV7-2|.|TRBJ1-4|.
CASSLRRHYDEKLFF
TGTGCCAGCAGCTTACGGCGGCATTATGATGAAAAACTGTTTTTT
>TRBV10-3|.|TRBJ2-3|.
CAISEPGAAGDTQYF
TGTGCCATCAGTGAGCCGGGGGCGGCCGGAGATACGCAGTATTTT
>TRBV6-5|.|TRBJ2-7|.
CASISSYEQYF
TGTGCCAGTATTTCATCCTACGAGCAGTACTTC
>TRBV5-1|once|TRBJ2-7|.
CASSSTYEQYF
TGCGCCAGCAGCTCCACCTACGAGCAGTACTTC
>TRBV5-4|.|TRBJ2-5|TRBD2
CASSLDLAGKETQYF
TGTGCCAGCAGCTTAGACCTAGCGGGAAAAGAGACCCAGTACTTC
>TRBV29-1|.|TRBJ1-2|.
CSVQEGYGYTF
TGCAGCGTCCAGGAGGGGTATGGCTACACCTTC
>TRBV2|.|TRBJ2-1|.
CASRTGRSYLEQFF
TGTGCCAGCAGAACAGGGAGGTCCTACCTCGAGCAGTTCTTC
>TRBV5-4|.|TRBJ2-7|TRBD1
CASSQRQGGEQYF
TGTGCCAGCAGCCAGCGACAGGGCGGCGAGCAGTACTTC
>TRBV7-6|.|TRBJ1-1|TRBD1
CASSLGQGMNTEAFF
TGTGCCAGCAGCTTAGGACAGGGGATGAACACTGAAGCTTTCTTT
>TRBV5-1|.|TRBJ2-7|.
CASSLDRGLGNYEQYF
TGCGCCAGCAGCTTGGATAGAGGGCTAGGGAACTACGAGCAGTACTTC
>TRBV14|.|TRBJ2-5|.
CASSQVLMWETQYF
TGTGCCAGCAGCCAAGTCTTAATGTGGGAGACCCAGTACTTC
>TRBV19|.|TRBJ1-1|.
CASSIIGTGAEAFF
TGTGCCAGTAGTATTATAGGGACGGGTGCTGAAGCTTTCTTT
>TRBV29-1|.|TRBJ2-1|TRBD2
CSVEDRREGLNLYNEQFF
TGCAGCGTTGAAGATAGGCGGGAGGGCCTTAACCTATACAATGAGCAGTTCTTC
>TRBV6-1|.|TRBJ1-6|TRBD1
CASSERGDRESSYNSPLHF
TGTGCCAGCAGTGAACGGGGGGACAGGGAGAGCTCCTATAATTCACCCCTCCACTTT
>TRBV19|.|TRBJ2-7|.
CASSASSGGYEQYF
TGTGCCAGTAGTGCCTCTAGTGGTGGGTACGAGCAGTACTTC
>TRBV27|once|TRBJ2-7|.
CASSLSSSRYEQYF
TGTGCCAGCAGTTTATCTTCTAGTCGGTACGAGCAGTACTTC
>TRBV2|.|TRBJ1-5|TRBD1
CASSERDRARRGLGQPQHF
TGTGCCAGCAGTGAAAGAGACAGGGCGAGGCGGGGGCTTGGGCAGCCCCAGCATTTT
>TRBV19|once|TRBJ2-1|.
CASKPLYSYNEQFF
TGTGCCAGTAAGCCTCTCTACTCCTACAATGAGCAGTTCTTC
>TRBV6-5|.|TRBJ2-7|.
CASSYDRTYEQYF
TGTGCCAGCAGTTACGACAGGACCTACGAGCAGTACTTC
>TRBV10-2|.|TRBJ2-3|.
CASMYPDTQYF
TGCGCCAGCATGTACCCAGATACGCAGTATTTT
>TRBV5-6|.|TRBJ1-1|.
CASSSEREAPMNTEAFF
TGTGCCAGCAGCTCCGAGAGGGAAGCCCCGATGAACACTGAAGCTTTCTTT
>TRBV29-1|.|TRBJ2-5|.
CSVEGLRRQETQYF
TGCAGCGTTGAGGGCTTGCGTCGACAAGAGACCCAGTACTTC
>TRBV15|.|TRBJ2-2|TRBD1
CATSTKRDRRSIGELFF
TGTGCCACCAGCACGAAAAGGGACAGGAGAAGTATCGGGGAGCTGTTTTTT
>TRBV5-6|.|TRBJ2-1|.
CASSLAVSSYNEQFF
TGTGCCAGCAGCTTGGCTGTGAGCTCCTACAATGAGCAGTTCTTC
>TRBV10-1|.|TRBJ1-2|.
CASSDGRRNYGYTF
TGCGCCAGCAGTGATGGTCGCCGGAACTATGGCTACACCTTC
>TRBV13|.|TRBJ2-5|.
CASSSTGLEETQYF
TGTGCCAGCAGCTCGACAGGACTAGAAGAGACCCAGTACTTC
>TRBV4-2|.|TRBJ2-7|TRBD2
CASSQRTSGTYEQYF
TGTGCCAGCAGCCAACGCACTAGCGGAACCTACGAGCAGTACTTC
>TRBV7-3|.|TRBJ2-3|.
CASSLNGASTDTQYF
TGTGCCAGCAGCTTAAACGGAGCTAGCACAGATACGCAGTATTTT
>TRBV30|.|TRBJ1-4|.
CAWTSGVGDEKLFF
TGTGCCTGGACCTCAGGGGTCGGAGATGAAAAACTGTTTTTT
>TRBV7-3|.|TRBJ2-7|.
CASSLDRTYEQYF
TGTGCCAGCAGCTTGGACAGAACCTACGAGCAGTACTTC
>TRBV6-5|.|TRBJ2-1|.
CASSYSVGNEQFF
TGTGCCAGCAGTTACTCGGTGGGGAATGAGCAGTTCTTC
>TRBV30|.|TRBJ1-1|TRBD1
CAYQRDRTEAFF
TGTGCCTATCAGAGGGACAGGACTGAAGCTTTCTTT
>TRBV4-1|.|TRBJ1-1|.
CASSPPQGVGTEAFF
TGCGCCAGCAGCCCACCACAAGGGGTCGGGACTGAAGCTTTCTTT
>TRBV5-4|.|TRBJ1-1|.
CASSHPRGHTEAFF
TGTGCCAGCAGCCACCCGAGGGGCCACACTGAAGCTTTCTTT
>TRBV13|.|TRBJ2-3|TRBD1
CASSLGQGADYTQYF
TGTGCCAGCAGCTTAGGACAGGGGGCAGATTATACGCAGTATTTT
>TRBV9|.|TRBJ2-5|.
CASSVVTGGLGETQYF
TGTGCCAGCAGCGTAGTAACAGGTGGGCTCGGAGAGACCCAGTACTTC
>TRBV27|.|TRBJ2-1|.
CASSLDRYNEQFF
TGTGCCAGCAGTTTAGACCGCTACAATGAGCAGTTCTTC
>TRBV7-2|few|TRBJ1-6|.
CASSIEDSPLHF
TGTGCCAGCAGTATCGAAGATTCACCCCTCCACTTT
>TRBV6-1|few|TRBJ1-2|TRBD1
CASSERWAGGNYGYTF
TGTGCCAGCAGTGAACGGTGGGCAGGGGGGAACTATGGCTACACCTTC
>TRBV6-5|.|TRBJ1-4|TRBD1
CASRDRETTNEKLFF
TGTGCCAGCCGGGACAGAGAAACAACTAATGAAAAACTGTTTTTT
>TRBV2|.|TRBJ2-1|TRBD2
CASLLGGNEQFF
TGTGCCAGCCTCCTCGGGGGGAATGAGCAGTTCTTC
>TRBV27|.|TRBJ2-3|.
CASSWVSTDTQYF
TGTGCCAGCAGTTGGGTATCCACAGATACGCAGTATTTT
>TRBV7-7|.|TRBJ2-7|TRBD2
CASSLAGPHPYEQYF
TGTGCTAGCAGCTTAGCGGGACCTCACCCCTACGAGCAGTACTTC
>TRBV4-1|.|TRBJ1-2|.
CASSPRLPYGYTF
TGCGCCAGCAGCCCGCGTCTCCCTTATGGCTACACCTTC
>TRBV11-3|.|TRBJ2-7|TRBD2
CASSWGLAGAGEQYF
TGTGCCAGCAGCTGGGGACTAGCGGGGGCGGGGGAGCAGTACTTC
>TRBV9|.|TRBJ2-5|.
CASSVAFLRGAGETQYF
TGTGCCAGCAGCGTAGCCTTCCTGAGGGGGGCTGGAGAGACCCAGTACTTC
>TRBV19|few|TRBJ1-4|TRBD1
CASRRGQGLDEKLFF
TGTGCCAGTAGGAGGGGACAGGGCCTAGACGAAAAACTGTTTTTT
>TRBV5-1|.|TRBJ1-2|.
CASSFGAGDYGYTF
TGCGCCAGCAGCTTTGGGGCAGGGGACTATGGCTACACCTTC
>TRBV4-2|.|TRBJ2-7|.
CASSHPKPGNAPYEQYF
TGTGCCAGCAGCCACCCTAAACCAGGGAATGCACCCTACGAGCAGTACTTC
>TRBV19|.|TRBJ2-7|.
CASSGGLNEQYF
TGTGCCAGTAGTGGGGGTTTAAACGAGCAGTACTTC
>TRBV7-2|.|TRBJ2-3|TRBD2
CASSLAVQLRDTQYF
TGTGCCAGCAGCCTAGCGGTCCAATTAAGGGATACGCAGTATTTT
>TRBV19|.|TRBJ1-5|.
CASSPGGLINQPQHF
TGTGCCAGTAGTCCCGGCGGGTTGATCAATCAGCCCCAGCATTTT
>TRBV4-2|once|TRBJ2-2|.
CASSQGLERPRTGELFF
TGTGCCAGCAGCCAAGGGCTCGAGCGGCCGCGGACCGGGGAGCTGTTTTTT